This is a list of T cell receptor beta chains from one sample in a study of cytomegalovirus exposure and HLA in healthy donors. Here immunoSEQ multiplex PCR was the method, and the copy in TCRdb shows in-frame clones only, minus some. The sample holds over 150,000 clones, about two thirds seen once. The specimen was PBMCs. Every receptor here comes from a woman aged 25 to 39 in good health and CMV-seronegative. Both conserved end residues are part of each CDR3. A D gene is named only where the DNA matches it firmly. Where a row states a size, it is once, few, many or the class of an expanded clone; other rows omit it.

d_call j_call v_call clone_size cdr3_nt cdr3_aa
NA TRBJ2-1 TRBV6-6 NA TGTGCCAGCATCACGGAAGGAGGGTCGGCCTACAATGAGCAGTTCTTC CASITEGGSAYNEQFF
NA TRBJ1-2 TRBV9 NA TGTGCCAGCAGCGTAAGCCCTACTGAAGGCTACACCTTC CASSVSPTEGYTF
TRBD1 TRBJ1-2 TRBV7-6 NA TGTGCCAGCAGCTTGGGGACAGGGACCGGCTACACCTTC CASSLGTGTGYTF
TRBD1 TRBJ1-1 TRBV5-6 NA TGTGCCAGCAGCTTCTCGGGACAGGCGAACACTGAAGCTTTCTTT CASSFSGQANTEAFF
TRBD1 TRBJ2-7 TRBV5-4 NA TGTGCCAGCAGCTCTTCCCCGGGACAGGGGTTCGAGCAGTACTTC CASSSSPGQGFEQYF
NA TRBJ1-6 TRBV27 once TGTGCCAGCAGTCGGAGGACGGAGTATAATTCACCCCTCCACTTT CASSRRTEYNSPLHF
TRBD1 TRBJ1-2 TRBV19 NA TGTGCCAGTAGACAGGGGGTCGACCGGTATGGCTACACCTTC CASRQGVDRYGYTF
NA TRBJ1-5 TRBV7-9 NA TGTGCCAGCAGCGCAGCAGGACAGTTCGATCAGCCCCAGCATTTT CASSAAGQFDQPQHF
TRBD1 TRBJ1-2 TRBV10-3 NA TGTGCCATCACCGAACGGGACAGGGGATTTGGCTACACCTTC CAITERDRGFGYTF
NA TRBJ2-5 TRBV5-4 NA TGTGCCAGCAGCCCCGGGGACTCCACGCAAGAGACCCAGTACTTC CASSPGDSTQETQYF
NA TRBJ2-7 TRBV9 NA TGTGCCAGCAGCTCATGGGGGGGCGGCGGACGCGAGCAGTACTTC CASSSWGGGGREQYF
TRBD1 TRBJ1-2 TRBV7-8 NA TGTGCCAGCAGCATGAGGGGGCGCAATTATGGCTACACCTTC CASSMRGRNYGYTF
NA TRBJ2-3 TRBV5-4 NA TGTGCCAGCAGCTTGGATCAGGGGCCCCCCACAGATACGCAGTATTTT CASSLDQGPPTDTQYF
TRBD2 TRBJ2-5 TRBV27 NA TGTGCCAGCAGTTTATCGGCTAGCGGGGGGAGGACCCAGTACTTC CASSLSASGGRTQYF
TRBD2 TRBJ2-7 TRBV5-4 few TGTGCCAGCAGCTTGGGGGGACTAGCGGGCGCCTCCTACGAGCAGTACTTC CASSLGGLAGASYEQYF
TRBD1 TRBJ1-2 TRBV18 NA TGTGCCAGCTCACGAAGCGGGACAGGGGGAGCTACTAGCGGCTACACCTTC CASSRSGTGGATSGYTF